Following are 9 T cell receptor beta chains from one sample sequenced in a study of T cells in localized non-small cell lung cancer. The protocol was immunoSEQ multiplex PCR, while the TCRdb copy is restricted to in-frame clones and leaves out a portion. The sample records about 45,000 clones, 81% being singletons. The source was peripheral blood mononuclear cells, collected before any cancer treatment. The receptors here all came from a man aged 40 to 70 with stage III lung adenocarcinoma.

This sequence joins TRBV30 and TRBJ2-7; D gene ambiguous. The CDR3 contains 13 residues. Between the trimmed V and J ends, which lost 3 bases and 3 bases, there was a span of 12 bases. Per the germline V gene, CDR1 is GTSNPN and CDR2 is SVGIG (reference sequence). The CDR3 here is CAWSGGVSYEQYF. CDR3 in DNA: TGTGCCTGGAGCGGCGGTGTCAGCTACGAGCAGTACTTC.

V is TRBV27 and J is TRBJ1-1, with TRBD1 as a possible D gene (6 bases). CDR1 and CDR2 (germline): MNHEY, SMNVEV (reference sequence). There are 17 residues in the CDR3. V gave up 11 bases and J gave up 3 bases, with 28 bases separating them. The CDR3 region is CAGHSLRDIPMDTEAFF. In DNA form, the CDR3 reads TGTGCCGGCCATAGTCTCCGGGACATCCCCATGGACACTGAAGCTTTCTTT.

The chain joins TRBV27 to TRBJ2-7, with D possibly matching TRBD1 (5 bases). This CDR3 has 14 amino acids. V was trimmed by 3 bases and J by 0 bases, leaving 9 bases between them. In germline, CDR1 is MNHEY, CDR2 SMNVEV (reference sequence). CDR3 in DNA: TGTGCCAGCAGTTTCAGGGAAGGCTCCTACGAGCAGTACTTC. Translation: CASSFREGSYEQYF.

The rearrangement uses TRBV10-3 and TRBJ2-1, with 9 bases that match TRBD2. From germline, CDR1 is ENHRY and CDR2 SYGVKD. CDR3 size: 12 residues. The trim removed 3 bases at V and 13 bases at J, leaving 4 bases unmatched. The CDR3 protein is CAISDSAGGQFF. The CDR3 coding sequence is TGTGCCATCAGTGACTCAGCGGGGGGTCAGTTCTTC.

This clone was recorded only once. The V and J genes are TRBV5-1 and TRBJ2-5, with TRBD1 as a possible D gene (6 bases). V dropped 0 bases and J dropped 0 bases, with 6 bases sitting between them. CDR1 and CDR2 (germline): SGHRS, YFSETQ. The length of the CDR3 is 14 residues. CDR3 in DNA: TGCGCCAGCAGCTTGGCAGGGGACCAAGAGACCCAGTACTTC. This translates into CASSLAGDQETQYF. Complete variable domain (other parts from reference TRBV5-1 and TRBJ2-5): KAGVTQTPRYLIKTRGQQVTLSCSPISGHRSVSWYQQTPGQGLQFLFEYFSETQRNKGNFPGRFSGRQFSNSRSEMNVSTLELGDSALYLCASSLAGDQETQYFGPGTRLLVL.

The V gene is TRBV7-8, the J gene TRBJ2-7; D is possibly TRBD1 (5 bases). The V and J ends lost 4 bases and 3 bases respectively, with 10 bases between them. The CDR3 covers 13 residues. CDR1 is SGHVS and CDR2 is FQNEAQ in the germline V gene. The CDR3 DNA sequence: TGTGCCAGCAGCTCTTCCAGGGTCTACGAGCAGTACTTC. It specifies CASSSSRVYEQYF. Full variable domain (outside the CDR3, taken from reference TRBV7-8 and TRBJ2-7): GAGVSQSPRYKVAKRGQDVALRCDPISGHVSLFWYQQALGQGPEFLTYFQNEAQLDKSGLPSDRFFAERPEGSVSTLKIQRTQQEDSAVYLCASSSSRVYEQYFGPGTRLTVT.

The chain carries TRBV9 and TRBJ2-3, with 10 bases identical to TRBD2. After removal of 10 bases from V and 0 bases from J, the junction contained 5 bases not matched to a gene. Germline V gives CDR1 SGDLS, CDR2 YYNGEE. The CDR3 has 14 residues. The DNA of the CDR3 is TGTGCCCCCGGACTAGCGGAGAGCACAGATACGCAGTATTTT. It yields the protein CAPGLAESTDTQYF.

This clone was picked up one time. The chain couples TRBV10-1 to TRBJ2-5; 8 positions match TRBD1. V dropped 3 bases and J dropped 4; count of bases not matched to a gene: 4. The CDR3 totals 14 residues. Germline V CDR1 and CDR2: WNHNN, SYGVQD (reference sequence). Here the CDR3 reads CASSDGRGLETQYF. The CDR3 DNA follows: TGCGCCAGCAGTGATGGCAGGGGGCTAGAGACCCAGTACTTC.

The V gene is TRBV10-3, the J gene TRBJ2-1; 9 bases line up with TRBD1. The CDR3 runs 15 residues. Trimming at V came to 7 bases and at J to 0 bases, leaving 4 bases not matched to a gene. CDR1 ENHRY and CDR2 SYGVKD come from the germline V gene. Here the CDR3 reads CAITLTGGSYNEQFF. CDR3 in DNA: TGTGCCATCACTTTGACAGGGGGCTCCTACAATGAGCAGTTCTTC.